This T cell receptor (beta chain) was obtained from a study of T cell changes during pregnancy in multiple sclerosis. This clone occurred once. Measured with immunoSEQ multiplex PCR; TCRdb has only the in-frame clones, and not every one. This sample has over 60,000 clones, with 90% to 97% found just once. The length of the CDR3 is 14 residues. CDR1 is LGHNA and CDR2 is YSLEER in the germline V gene. V lost 4 bases, J lost 4 bases, and 10 bases lay in between. The input for sequencing was CD8+ T cells from peripheral blood mononuclear cells, taken after pregnancy. This TCR was recovered from a female donor with multiple sclerosis, enrolled in a pregnancy study. The chain links TRBV4-3 to TRBJ2-2, with unresolved D. DNA of the CDR3: TGCGCCAGCAGCCCGTATTTCAGCACCGGGGAGCTGTTTTTT. This sequence encodes CASSPYFSTGELFF.